The rows below give T cell receptor beta chains drawn from one sample of a study of OX40 agonist ivuxolimab in advanced cancers. TCRdb's table, derived via immunoSEQ multiplex PCR, lists solely in-frame clones and lacks some. The table lists 45,000 to 55,000 clones, roughly 84% of them singletons. Here the sequenced sample was CD4+ or CD8+ T cells sorted from blood, taken in a trial of the OX40 agonist ivuxolimab. These receptors were collected from an adult with an advanced solid tumor such as melanoma, head and neck, liver or kidney cancer. The CDR3 runs from the conserved cysteine through the conserved F or W. Fields, in order: D gene, V gene, J gene, clone size, CDR3 protein, CDR3 DNA. D genes are given only for firm matches. The listing skips clone size in some rows; elsewhere it reads once, few, many or a size class.

d_gene: .; v_gene: TRBV10-3; j_gene: TRBJ1-1; abundance: .; CDR3aa: CAASEGMNTEAFF; CDR3nt: TGTGCCGCCTCCGAGGGCATGAACACTGAAGCTTTCTTT
d_gene: .; v_gene: TRBV7-9; j_gene: TRBJ2-3; abundance: few; CDR3aa: CASSPGRSTDTQYF; CDR3nt: TGTGCCAGCAGCCCCGGACGGTCAACAGATACGCAGTATTTT
d_gene: .; v_gene: TRBV28; j_gene: TRBJ2-3; abundance: .; CDR3aa: CASSLFRGAGTDTQYF; CDR3nt: TGTGCCAGCAGTTTATTTAGGGGGGCAGGTACAGATACGCAGTATTTT
d_gene: TRBD1; v_gene: TRBV19; j_gene: TRBJ1-5; abundance: .; CDR3aa: CASSYSWTGGNQPQHF; CDR3nt: TGTGCCAGTAGTTACTCCTGGACAGGGGGCAATCAGCCCCAGCATTTT
d_gene: TRBD2; v_gene: TRBV29-1; j_gene: TRBJ2-5; abundance: .; CDR3aa: CSGATSGQETQYF; CDR3nt: TGCAGCGGGGCGACTAGCGGACAAGAGACCCAGTACTTC
d_gene: .; v_gene: TRBV6-4; j_gene: TRBJ2-3; abundance: .; CDR3aa: CASSLGGFGDTQYF; CDR3nt: TGTGCCAGCAGTTTGGGCGGGTTTGGAGATACGCAGTATTTT
d_gene: .; v_gene: TRBV5-4; j_gene: TRBJ2-1; abundance: .; CDR3aa: CASQGESRDYSYNEQFF; CDR3nt: TGTGCCAGCCAGGGGGAAAGCCGGGACTATTCCTACAATGAGCAGTTCTTC
d_gene: TRBD2; v_gene: TRBV9; j_gene: TRBJ2-7; abundance: .; CDR3aa: CASSVGSGLGEQYF; CDR3nt: TGTGCCAGCAGCGTGGGTAGCGGACTAGGGGAGCAGTACTTC
d_gene: .; v_gene: TRBV18; j_gene: TRBJ2-7; abundance: once; CDR3aa: CASSLGSNYEQYF; CDR3nt: TGTGCCAGCTCATTGGGGTCCAACTACGAGCAGTACTTC
d_gene: .; v_gene: TRBV7-8; j_gene: TRBJ2-2; abundance: .; CDR3aa: CASRLAGANTGELFF; CDR3nt: TGTGCCAGCAGATTAGCAGGGGCGAACACCGGGGAGCTGTTTTTT
d_gene: .; v_gene: TRBV13; j_gene: TRBJ2-2; abundance: .; CDR3aa: CASSLADEGPGELFF; CDR3nt: TGTGCCAGCAGCTTAGCGGACGAGGGTCCCGGGGAGCTGTTTTTT
d_gene: TRBD1; v_gene: TRBV7-9; j_gene: TRBJ1-4; abundance: once; CDR3aa: CASSSSGGKGEKLFF; CDR3nt: TGTGCCAGCAGTTCTTCAGGGGGTAAGGGTGAAAAACTGTTTTTT
d_gene: .; v_gene: TRBV30; j_gene: TRBJ2-2; abundance: .; CDR3aa: CAWTQPERILNTGELFF; CDR3nt: TGTGCCTGGACTCAACCAGAGCGAATATTGAACACCGGGGAGCTGTTTTTT
d_gene: .; v_gene: TRBV2; j_gene: TRBJ1-6; abundance: .; CDR3aa: CASSADSSYNSPLHF; CDR3nt: TGTGCCAGCAGTGCTGACAGCTCCTATAATTCACCCCTCCACTTT
d_gene: TRBD2; v_gene: TRBV19; j_gene: TRBJ2-7; abundance: .; CDR3aa: CASSPLAGGTYEQYF; CDR3nt: TGTGCCAGTAGTCCCCTAGCGGGGGGGACCTACGAGCAGTACTTC
d_gene: TRBD1; v_gene: TRBV28; j_gene: TRBJ1-4; abundance: .; CDR3aa: CASSAGTGGTNEKLFF; CDR3nt: TGTGCCAGCAGTGCCGGGACAGGGGGAACTAATGAAAAACTGTTTTTT
d_gene: .; v_gene: TRBV5-1; j_gene: TRBJ2-3; abundance: .; CDR3aa: CASSLTAEGQYF; CDR3nt: TGCGCCAGCAGCCTGACGGCGGAGGGGCAGTATTTT
d_gene: TRBD2; v_gene: TRBV19; j_gene: TRBJ2-4; abundance: .; CDR3aa: CASSPRTSSRENIQYF; CDR3nt: TGTGCCAGTAGTCCCCGGACTAGCAGTCGGGAAAACATTCAGTACTTC
d_gene: .; v_gene: TRBV19; j_gene: TRBJ2-1; abundance: .; CDR3aa: CASSTWQNYNEQFF; CDR3nt: TGTGCCAGTAGCACGTGGCAAAATTACAATGAGCAGTTCTTC
d_gene: .; v_gene: TRBV6-1; j_gene: TRBJ2-3; abundance: .; CDR3aa: CASSSAGGPTDTQYF; CDR3nt: TGTGCCAGCAGCTCGGCCGGGGGGCCGACGGATACGCAGTATTTT
d_gene: .; v_gene: TRBV4-1; j_gene: TRBJ2-3; abundance: .; CDR3aa: CASRGSSGRLRDTQYF; CDR3nt: TGCGCCAGCCGAGGGAGTAGCGGTAGATTACGGGATACGCAGTATTTT
d_gene: .; v_gene: TRBV21-1; j_gene: TRBJ2-3; abundance: .; CDR3aa: CASSGVNGTDTQYF; CDR3nt: TGTGCCAGCAGCGGAGTAAACGGCACAGATACGCAGTATTTT
d_gene: .; v_gene: TRBV4-1; j_gene: TRBJ2-7; abundance: .; CDR3aa: CAGFETGSYEQYF; CDR3nt: TGCGCCGGCTTCGAAACAGGGAGCTACGAGCAGTACTTC
d_gene: .; v_gene: TRBV6-4; j_gene: TRBJ1-5; abundance: .; CDR3aa: CASSDFIGGVQPQHF; CDR3nt: TGTGCCAGCAGTGACTTCATCGGGGGAGTTCAGCCCCAGCATTTT
d_gene: .; v_gene: TRBV14; j_gene: TRBJ1-1; abundance: few; CDR3aa: CASSQGLSAFF; CDR3nt: TGTGCCAGCAGCCAGGGTCTGTCGGCTTTCTTT
d_gene: TRBD2; v_gene: TRBV9; j_gene: TRBJ2-3; abundance: .; CDR3aa: CASSATGTSGGSGTDTQYF; CDR3nt: TGTGCCAGCAGCGCAACCGGGACTAGCGGGGGGTCTGGCACAGATACGCAGTATTTT
d_gene: .; v_gene: TRBV7-9; j_gene: TRBJ2-2; abundance: .; CDR3aa: CASRLTSLGNTGELFF; CDR3nt: TGTGCCAGCAGGCTCACCAGCCTGGGAAACACCGGGGAGCTGTTTTTT
d_gene: TRBD2; v_gene: TRBV4-1; j_gene: TRBJ2-5; abundance: .; CDR3aa: CASSLSTSRYQETQYF; CDR3nt: TGCGCCAGCAGCCTCTCGACTAGCAGGTACCAAGAGACCCAGTACTTC
d_gene: .; v_gene: TRBV6-1; j_gene: TRBJ1-6; abundance: .; CDR3aa: CASSEGVGSYNSPLHF; CDR3nt: TGTGCCAGCAGTGAAGGGGTGGGGTCCTATAATTCACCCCTCCACTTT
d_gene: .; v_gene: TRBV7-8; j_gene: TRBJ2-1; abundance: .; CDR3aa: CASSPTPAGSSYNEQFF; CDR3nt: TGTGCCAGCAGCCCTACCCCTGCGGGGAGCTCCTACAATGAGCAGTTCTTC
d_gene: .; v_gene: TRBV2; j_gene: TRBJ2-5; abundance: .; CDR3aa: CASSEARGWETQYF; CDR3nt: TGTGCCAGCAGTGAAGCGCGCGGATGGGAGACCCAGTACTTC
d_gene: .; v_gene: TRBV29-1; j_gene: TRBJ2-5; abundance: .; CDR3aa: CTEGLLGETQYF; CDR3nt: TGCACCGAGGGGCTTTTGGGGGAGACCCAGTACTTC
d_gene: TRBD2; v_gene: TRBV11-2; j_gene: TRBJ2-1; abundance: .; CDR3aa: CASSLGGLAGDHDNEQFF; CDR3nt: TGTGCCAGCAGCTTAGGTGGACTAGCGGGGGACCATGACAATGAGCAGTTCTTC